This TCR beta chain originates from a study of cytomegalovirus exposure and HLA in healthy donors (dated by TCRdb to 2016 to 2017). With respect to the entire study: In an earlier analysis of fewer than 750 of the donors, approximately 300 Gb of sequence data and roughly 100 million unique TCR beta sequences from about 179 million T cells were reported. Around 320 gigabases of sequencing data and 80 million or so unique TCR sequences were included in an early release covering about 700 HLA-typed donors. The genetic ancestry cluster associated with self-reported Caucasian donors included 80% to 90% of the 398 genotyped donors. The study aimed to test whether cataloging public T cell receptors could reveal signatures of past pathogen exposure. The study used immunosequencing to profile the T cell repertoires of several hundred subjects and linked those repertoires to cytomegalovirus serostatus. In addition to the first cohort of 666 subjects, a separate validation cohort of 130 or so different subjects was used. To predict cytomegalovirus infection status, the study brought together high-throughput TCR immunosequencing, statistical association of individual TCRs with disease status, and machine learning. A later analysis re-examined previously published TCR beta repertoires from 610 or so donors and added high-resolution HLA genotyping to investigate patterns of TCR occurrence. Rather than using new phenotypic data, the later analysis identified candidate immune exposures from TCR beta sequences and from how often those sequences occurred across donors. In an earlier analysis of roughly 580 of the donors, high-throughput TCR beta sequencing was used to judge whether each TCR beta V gene segment behaved as functional or pseudogenic. Alongside the repertoire data, information on donor age, sex, ethnicity and CMV serostatus was compiled. A later genetic analysis took genome-wide SNP genotypes for about 65% of the roughly 670 donors and used that subset as a discovery cohort. All discovery cohort repertoires had been generated using a single sequencing platform. Class I and class II HLA loci were covered by the typing at four-digit resolution. The number of typed donors differed by locus: roughly 629-640 for A, B, C, DRB1 and DQB1; some 540 for DQA1; around 580 for DPA1; and around 450 for DPB1. Several DR-DQ haplotypes were treated as single units for association and clustering because of strong linkage in the cohort. Among 350 to 400 genotyped donors of the cohort, an average of about 240,000 unique TCR beta nucleotide sequences were sequenced per donor, about a sixth of them non-productive.

What the work shows at the level of the full study, not this receptor alone: A total of roughly 160 TCR beta chains were listed by the study as associated with cytomegalovirus. This cohort had only TCR beta chains sequenced, and the lack of alpha or paired-chain data limited which features could be detected. When HLA alleles, especially DR and DQ, strongly co-occurred, attributing TCR associations to individual alleles was difficult. According to a later genetic analysis, donors in an Asian-associated ancestry cluster had fewer N-insertions in productive TCRs than the approximately 650-donor mean. A later analysis associated 15,000 to 20,000 TCR beta sequences with specific HLA alleles at a false discovery rate of 0.05. A later analysis reported that several top co-occurrence clusters appeared linked to parvovirus B19, influenza, CMV and Epstein-Barr virus. While some public TCRs were present in many individuals, most TCR sequences turned up only very rarely across donors. It was suggested by the authors that the approach could potentially be generalized to other disease states and immunological phenotypes. An association between a missense DCLRE1C variant and V-gene and J-gene trimming of TCR beta chains was found in a later genetic analysis and replicated in an independent cohort. Because the 87-base-pair reads could not distinguish some IMGT-functional V segments, including TRBV6-2 and TRBV6-3, those segments were excluded. Linkage disequilibrium might explain the correlated functional status among segregating V segments, but an unknown experimental factor could not be ruled out. A later analysis found that most CMV-associated TCR beta chains appeared HLA-restricted, with HLA associations seemingly driven largely by CMV exposure. In a later analysis, HLA-associated TCR beta chains showed more clonal expansion and lower generation probabilities than non-associated chains that were equally common. Broadly in line with IMGT annotations, most TCR beta V segments showed up in productive rearrangements about 87% or about 30% of the time in an earlier analysis of 587 of the donors. The sequencing pipeline was judged likely to have produced a cluster of highly shared sequence variants as a technical artifact. A later analysis found that TCR association rates varied across HLA loci, with DRB1 alleles showing the most associated TCRs and HLA-C alleles the fewest. Three of the identified cytomegalovirus-associated TCR beta chains were confirmed in vitro to be specific for cytomegalovirus antigens. CMV serostatus was the only immune exposure information available for the cohort. Presence/absence analyses assumed roughly uniform sequencing depth across donors, an assumption that may not hold. Because HLA typing was missing for some donors at each locus, association tests included only the typed subset. Approximately 18 rarely observed V segments, including chromosome 9 orphons, were excluded from the earlier analysis of approximately 500 of the donors because counts were too low. The classifier was reported to diagnose cytomegalovirus status with high specificity and sensitivity in both the original and validation cohorts. A further reported finding was that TCR beta sequences accurately predicted the HLA-A and HLA-B alleles for most subjects in the first cohort.

CDR3 length: 14 amino acids, cysteine to phenylalanine. Only the CDR3 DNA is retained, 42 bases long and in frame from the first base. The V end loses 0 bases and the J end loses 4 bases, and a stretch of 10 bases separates them. Sequences SGHNT (CDR1) and YYREEE (CDR2) are obtained from the germline V gene (reference sequence). The cohort was made up of several hundred healthy bone marrow donors. Cohort members were all nominally healthy when sampled, although unrecorded immune exposures were likely present. The donor was CMV seropositive and was included in the group of 250 to 350 seropositive cohort members. Every donor gave a peripheral blood sample, and the peripheral blood mononuclear cells from that sample were used for TCR beta sequencing. The Qiagen DNeasy Blood Extraction Kit was used to extract genomic DNA from the blood cell samples. The library came from the immunoSEQ multiplex PCR assay. For the multiplex PCR, a mixture combining 60 forward primers for TCR Vbeta segments and 13 reverse primers for TCR Jbeta segments was used. The CDR3 region of rearranged TCR beta genes was amplified from genomic DNA by a multiplex PCR assay. Amplified TCR beta libraries were sequenced as 87-base-pair reads on the Illumina HiSeq System. The original methods were these. In a later analysis, 70 million to 95 million unique TCR beta chains were counted across the roughly 670 repertoires, and roughly 11 million of these chains were shared by at least two donors. A nearest-neighbor algorithm error-corrected the raw reads and collapsed the reads into unique sequences, merging closely related sequences to remove PCR and sequencing errors. V, D and J gene segments were assigned by aligning CDR3 sequences to IMGT reference sequences. For a sequence to be retained, at least a six-nucleotide match to both a V gene segment and a J gene segment was required. Rearrangements were called productive when the CDR3 lacked stop codons and stayed in frame with V and J; all others were non-productive. Following IMGT convention, CDR3 was defined as the stretch from the second conserved V-encoded cysteine up to the conserved J-encoded phenylalanine. The earlier analysis of a few hundred of the donors excluded any sequence lacking an unambiguous match to a single V gene segment. In an earlier analysis of 500 to 750 of the donors, V segments were called functional above 56.7% productive rearrangements and were called segregating when the between-donor standard deviation exceeded 5%. A statistical classification framework was built to diagnose cytomegalovirus status from the catalog of TCR beta chain sequences. V and J gene assignment, in a later analysis, came from comparing TCR nucleotide sequences with IMGT/GENE-DB human TR gene sequences. Using the TCRdist pipeline, a later analysis assigned CDR3 sequences along with most-parsimonious VDJ recombination scenarios. In a later analysis, each TCR beta chain was defined by its CDR3 amino acid sequence together with its V-gene family, and reads without a unique V-gene family were excluded. In a later analysis, 450 to 600 highly shared, low-generation-probability nucleotide sequences were removed to address suspected cross-contamination and a sequencing artifact. A later analysis calculated a clonal expansion index for each public chain from normalized within-repertoire ranks of inferred template counts. In a later analysis, generation probabilities were computed using a VDJ recombination model fitted to out-of-frame rearrangements, and the results were checked against IGoR. Hypergeometric tests were used in a later analysis to score TCR-TCR, TCR-HLA and TCR-CMV co-occurrence, with a repertoire-size bias correction applied to the TCR pairs. A later analysis estimated false discovery rates by permuting HLA or CMV assignments 20 times. In a later analysis, co-occurring TCRs were grouped using DBSCAN, and TCRdist sequence similarity was added for clustering within HLA-allele-positive subsets. Repertoires with fewer than 30,000 or more than 120,000 public chains, plus five repertoires with anomalous nucleotide sharing, were excluded from co-occurrence clustering. TCRdb carries this immuneACCESS record with in-frame sequences only. Its versions omit some clonotypes, under half of them owing to an unresolved V gene in the studies checked, with the rest unexplained. V and J calls and clone size are given by that table; D and trimming were obtained from the DNA. Across this sample there are 90,000 to 150,000 clones, with 60% to 85% seen only once. Roughly 3.3% of the sample rests with the top ten.

This clone was observed a few times. No cognate antigen has been identified for it. Base qualities are missing; no much larger clone stands one base away. This chain is built from TRBV5-4 and TRBJ1-2; the D gene is not confidently resolved. The TCR was taken from a woman younger than 45 in good health and CMV-seropositive. Material for sequencing was PBMCs. The CDR3 in this case is CASSLVQEAYGYTF. The DNA reads TGTGCCAGCAGCTTGGTTCAGGAGGCCTATGGCTACACCTTC.